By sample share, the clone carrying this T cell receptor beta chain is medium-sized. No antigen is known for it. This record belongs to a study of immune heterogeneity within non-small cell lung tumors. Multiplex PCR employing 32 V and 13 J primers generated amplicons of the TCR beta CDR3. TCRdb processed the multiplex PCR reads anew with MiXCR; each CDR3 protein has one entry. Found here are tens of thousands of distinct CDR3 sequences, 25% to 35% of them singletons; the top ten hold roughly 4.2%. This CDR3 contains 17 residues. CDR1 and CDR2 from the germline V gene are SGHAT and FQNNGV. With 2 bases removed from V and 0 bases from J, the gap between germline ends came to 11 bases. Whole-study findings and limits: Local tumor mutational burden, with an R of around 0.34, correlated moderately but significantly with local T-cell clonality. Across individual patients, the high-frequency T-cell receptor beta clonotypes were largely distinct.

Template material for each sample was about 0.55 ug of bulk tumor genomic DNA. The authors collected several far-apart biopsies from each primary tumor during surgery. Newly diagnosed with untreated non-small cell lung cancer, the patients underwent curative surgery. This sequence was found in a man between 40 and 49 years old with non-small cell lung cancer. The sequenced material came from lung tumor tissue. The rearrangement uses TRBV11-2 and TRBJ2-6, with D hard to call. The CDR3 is CASSLRATDSGANVLTF. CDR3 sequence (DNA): TGTGCCAGCAGCTTACGGGCCACCGACTCTGGGGCCAACGTCCTGACTTTC.